The 16 T cell receptor beta chains presented below share a single source sample, sequenced in a study of vaccination effects on CD4 cells after COVID-19. Under the ViraFEST assay, PBMC were stimulated with viral peptide pools so that antigen-specific CD4+ T cells expanded. Sequencing was performed afterwards. Cells that had been cultured for nine to eleven days were the source of isolated CD4+ T cells. Vaccinated recipients, who were negative for nucleocapsid antibodies, had no history of SARS-CoV-2 infection. The table came from immunoSEQ multiplex PCR; TCRdb's copy has only in-frame clones and leaves some out. The sample records about 43,000 clones, just over 75% being singletons. Their recognized antigens are unknown. The material was CD4+ T cells from PBMCs cultured with SARS-CoV-2 spike peptides, obtained before COVID-19 vaccination. The receptors were gathered from a human donor who received a COVID-19 vaccine.

The chain's CDR3 is CASTFGGQIYEQYV. The CDR3 region has the DNA TGTGCCAGCACCTTCGGGGGGCAGATCTACGAGCAGTACGTC. The gene calls are TRBV2 and TRBJ2-7, with D possibly matching TRBD2 (7 bases). V was clipped by 7 bases and J by 3 bases, with 16 bases between them. This CDR3 has 14 residues. Germline V CDR1 and CDR2: SNHLY, FYNNEI.

V and J are TRBV28 and TRBJ1-3; D gene uncertain. Germline V CDR1 and CDR2: MDHEN, SYDVKM. V lost 6 bases to trimming and J lost 5 bases, with 14 bases between them. The CDR3 length is 14 residues. The CDR3 nucleotides are TGTGCCAGCAGGACGGGAGTGGAAAGAAACACCATATATTTT. Encoded protein: CASRTGVERNTIYF.

V gene TRBV6-1 combines with J gene TRBJ2-7; 9 nucleotides align to TRBD1. The CDR3 contains 15 residues. Germline values: CDR1 MNHNS, CDR2 SASEGT. V gave up 1 base and J gave up 4 bases; unmatched junction bases: 5. This CDR3 reads CASSEVTGGPYEQYV. CDR3 nucleotides: TGTGCCAGCAGTGAAGTAACAGGGGGCCCGTACGAGCAGTACGTC.

The chain is built from TRBV6-5 and TRBJ2-7; the D gene is possibly TRBD1 (5 bases). Germline loops: CDR1 MNHEY, CDR2 SVGAGI. The CDR3 spans 11 residues. Trimming stripped 10 bases from V and 6 bases from J, with 13 bases between. The CDR3: CATRQNGEQYV. The DNA for the CDR3 is TGTGCCACTCGACAGAACGGCGAGCAGTACGTC.

The chain recombines TRBV18 with TRBJ2-7, with D maybe TRBD1 (6 bases). The CDR3 is 14 residues long. Germline V CDR1 and CDR2: KGHSH, LQKENI. V lost 3 bases to trimming and J lost 5 bases, with 14 bases between them. The DNA for the CDR3 is TGTGCCAGCTCACCGACGCTGGGGGCCGACGAGCAGTACGTC. Its protein product is CASSPTLGADEQYV.

The J gene is TRBJ2-5, the V gene TRBV5-1, with TRBD2 matching 15 bases. The junction had 5 bases not matched to a gene; V was cut back by 4 bases and J by 4 bases. Per the germline V gene, CDR1 is SGHRS and CDR2 is YFSETQ. CDR3 size: 16 residues. The CDR3 nucleotides read TGCGCCAGCAGCGGCGGACTAGCGGGGGGGCCAGAGACCCAGTACTTC. This encodes CASSGGLAGGPETQYF. Together with reference TRBV5-1 and TRBJ2-5, the CDR3 gives the full variable domain: KAGVTQTPRYLIKTRGQQVTLSCSPISGHRSVSWYQQTPGQGLQFLFEYFSETQRNKGNFPGRFSGRQFSNSRSEMNVSTLELGDSALYLCASSGGLAGGPETQYFGPGTRLLVL.

V gene TRBV2 combines with J gene TRBJ1-4; maybe TRBD1 (5 bases). From germline, CDR1 is SNHLY and CDR2 FYNNEI. The CDR3 length is 14 residues. Trimming stripped 6 bases from V and 7 bases from J, with 15 bases between. CDR3 sequence: CASRKSQGVEKLFF. For the CDR3, the DNA is TGTGCCAGCAGAAAGAGTCAGGGTGTTGAAAAACTGTTTTTT.

This clone was observed a few times. The J gene is TRBJ2-7, the V gene TRBV6-5; the D is unclear. This CDR3 has 13 residues. CDR1 is MNHEY, CDR2 SVGAGI, per germline. Trimming pared 8 bases from V and 0 bases from J, leaving 11 bases between. CDR3: CASHSQGSYEQYV. The CDR3 region has the DNA TGTGCCAGCCACAGTCAAGGCTCCTACGAGCAGTACGTC.

This chain joins TRBV6-6 and TRBJ1-3; D perhaps matches TRBD1 (6 bases). The V end was cut by 3 bases, the J end by 0 bases, with 12 bases between. The CDR3 contains 16 residues. CDR1 MNHNY and CDR2 SVGAGI come from the germline V gene (reference sequence). Written as DNA, the CDR3 is TGTGCCAGCAGTTATCAGGGGCCATTCTCTGGAAACACCATATATTTT. Its translation is CASSYQGPFSGNTIYF.

V usage is TRBV30 and J usage is TRBJ2-6; no clear D gene. The V gene's germline CDR1 is GTSNPN and CDR2 SVGIG (reference sequence). This CDR3 spans 15 amino acids. The V end lost 2 bases, the J end lost 0 bases, and 8 bases lay between the germline ends. The chain's CDR3 is CAWSSGLSGANVLTF. In nucleotides, the CDR3 is TGTGCCTGGAGTTCCGGTCTCTCTGGGGCCAACGTCCTGACTTTC.

This clone turned up a few times. The chain employs TRBV5-1 and TRBJ1-6, with TRBD1 identical over 8 bases. Germline V gene lookup returns CDR1 SGHRS and CDR2 YFSETQ. J gave up 7 bases and V 0 bases, and 3 bases lay outside the gene matches. The length of the CDR3 is 15 residues. The CDR3 region is CASSLVGDRNSPLHF. In DNA form, the CDR3 reads TGCGCCAGCAGCTTGGTAGGGGACAGGAATTCACCCCTCCACTTT.

V usage is TRBV5-5 and J usage is TRBJ2-7, with 7 nucleotides matching TRBD1. The CDR3 has 14 amino acids. The V gene end was trimmed by 4 bases and the J gene end by 2 bases; junction bases not matched to a gene: 6. In germline, CDR1 is SGHKS, CDR2 YYEKEE (reference sequence). CDR3 amino acids: CASSAGTDTYEQYV. The CDR3 DNA is TGTGCCAGCAGCGCTGGGACAGATACCTACGAGCAGTACGTC.

This clone was seen more than once but under ten times. The chain carries TRBV7-8 and TRBJ2-3, with 9 bases lining up with TRBD1. The V gene's germline CDR1 is SGHVS and CDR2 FQNEAQ. V lost 6 bases to trimming and J lost 1 base; unmatched junction nucleotides: 5. CDR3 length: 15 amino acids. CDR3 bases: TGTGCCAGCAGTTTACGGACAGGGGGCACAGATACGCAGTATTTT. Protein product: CASSLRTGGTDTQYF.

The V call is TRBV19, the J call TRBJ2-3, with 7 bases aligning to TRBD2. CDR1 is LNHDA and CDR2 is SQIVND in the germline V gene (reference sequence). The CDR3 contains 17 residues. J gave up 2 bases and V 1 base, and 9 bases lay outside the gene matches. As DNA, the CDR3 is TGTGCCAGTAGTATAGGAGGGGCTAGCGGCCACACAGATACGCAGTATTTT. As protein: CASSIGGASGHTDTQYF.

A few counts support this clone. The J gene is TRBJ2-2, the V gene TRBV5-1, with D uncertain. Germline V gene sequence: CDR1 SGHRS, CDR2 YFSETQ. The CDR3 consists of 15 residues. Trimming shortened V by 4 bases and J by 2 bases, and 12 bases separated the two germline ends. The CDR3 region is CASSKRTRNTGELFF. The CDR3 DNA reads as TGCGCCAGCAGCAAGAGAACCCGTAACACCGGGGAGCTGTTTTTT.

The sample holds a few counts of this clone. The chain couples TRBV18 to TRBJ1-2; D is undetermined. The V gene's germline CDR1 is KGHSH and CDR2 LQKENI. Trimming pared 3 bases from V and 10 bases from J, leaving 15 bases between. The CDR3 is 13 residues long. The CDR3 here is CASSPEQLTLYTF. The DNA of the CDR3 is TGTGCCAGCTCACCCGAACAGCTCACTCTCTACACCTTC.